Listed below are T cell receptor beta chains from one sample, sequenced in a study of identical twins. Using its own MiXCR run on the 5' RACE reads, TCRdb lists one record per CDR3 protein. The sample lists approximately 890,000 distinct CDR3 sequences, more than 9% occurring once. The sample also formed part of further work on yellow fever vaccine responses in identical twins.

The sequenced sample was PBMCs. All receptors derive from a young woman in good health. CDR3s include the opening cysteine and the closing phenylalanine or tryptophan. Fields, in order: clone size, D gene, J gene, V gene, CDR3 DNA, CDR3 protein. D genes are given only for firm matches. Rows may omit the clone size; those that give it use once, few, many or a size class.

NA	NA	TRBJ2-6	TRBV12-3/TRBV12-4	TGTGCCAGCAGCCCAGGGAATGGGGCCAACGTCCTGACTTTC	CASSPGNGANVLTF
NA	TRBD1	TRBJ1-6	TRBV10-3	TGTGCCATCAGTGACGCCGGGACAGGCCTTAATTCACCCCTCCACTTT	CAISDAGTGLNSPLHF
NA	NA	TRBJ2-4	TRBV12-3/TRBV12-4	TGTGCCAGCAGTTTAGTGAGGGGACTCGGACATTCGGGGATCCTCGACGCCAAAAACATTCAGTACTTC	CASSLVRGLGHSGILDAKNIQYF
few	TRBD1	TRBJ1-2	TRBV20-1	TGCAGTGCGCCACCGGGCAGGGGGACCTATGGCTACACCTTC	CSAPPGRGTYGYTF
NA	NA	TRBJ2-1	TRBV2	TGTGCCAGCAGTGTGGAACCGACCGTTTGGCAGTTCTTC	CASSVEPTVWQFF
NA	TRBD1	TRBJ1-4	TRBV12-3/TRBV12-4	TGTGCCAGCAGTTTGGTAGGGGGCGGCGAAAAACTGTTTTTT	CASSLVGGGEKLFF
NA	NA	TRBJ2-1	TRBV12-3/TRBV12-4	TGTGCCAGCACCATCCGGGGGACCTACAATGAGCAGTTCTTC	CASTIRGTYNEQFF
NA	TRBD2	TRBJ2-1	TRBV27	TGTGCCAGCAGTTTAGGGTGGTCCGGGAGGGCCTACAATGAGCAGTTCTTC	CASSLGWSGRAYNEQFF
few	TRBD2	TRBJ2-2	TRBV19	TGTGCCAGTGGGGAGGGGTTCACCGGGGAGCTGTTTTTT	CASGEGFTGELFF
NA	TRBD1	TRBJ1-1	TRBV5-1	TGCGCCAGCAGCTTGCCTCCGGGACAGCAGACGAACACTGAAGCTTTCTTT	CASSLPPGQQTNTEAFF
NA	TRBD1	TRBJ1-2	TRBV29-1	TGCAGCGTTGAAGATCCAGGACAGGGGTATGGCTACACCTTC	CSVEDPGQGYGYTF
few	NA	TRBJ1-2	TRBV20-1	TGCAGTGAACGAACTATACCTAACTATGGCTACACCTTC	CSERTIPNYGYTF
NA	NA	TRBJ2-2	TRBV7-9	TGTGCCAGCAGCCCACCAATAGGGGTTCCTTTCGGGGAGCTGTTTTTT	CASSPPIGVPFGELFF
NA	NA	TRBJ2-5	TRBV6-5	TGTGCCAGCAGTTTTAGACGGTGGGGAGAGACCCAGTACTTC	CASSFRRWGETQYF
many	TRBD2	TRBJ2-7	TRBV6-1	TGTGCCAGCAGTGAATCTTCAGCGGGAGGAATTTGGTACGAGCAGTACTTC	CASSESSAGGIWYEQYF
NA	TRBD2	TRBJ2-1	TRBV3-1	TGTGCCAGCAGCCAAGGGGGTCTAGCGGGAGCTGATGAGCAGTTCTTC	CASSQGGLAGADEQFF
few	TRBD1	TRBJ2-5	TRBV20-1	TGCAGTGCTAGTCTACCGGGACAGGGGATTGAGACCCAGTACTTC	CSASLPGQGIETQYF
few	NA	TRBJ1-1	TRBV29-1	TGCAGCGTTGAGTGGGGGAACACTGAAGCTTTCTTT	CSVEWGNTEAFF
few	NA	TRBJ2-5	TRBV20-1	TGCAGTACCCTAAGGGGGAGTGGAGAGACCCAGTACTTC	CSTLRGSGETQYF
few	TRBD1	TRBJ1-2	TRBV7-2	TGTGCCAGCGGGACAGGGGTTCATGGCTACACCTTC	CASGTGVHGYTF
few	TRBD2	TRBJ2-1	TRBV4-2	TGTGCCAGCAGCCAAGATGTGAGCGGGGGCTACAATGAGCAGTTCTTC	CASSQDVSGGYNEQFF
NA	TRBD2	TRBJ2-1	TRBV4-2	TGTGCCAGCAGCCCGGGGGCCGGGACTAGCGGGGGGACCACTGCACCGTACAATGAGCAGTTCTTC	CASSPGAGTSGGTTAPYNEQFF
few	TRBD1	TRBJ1-2	TRBV28	TGTGCCAGCATCGTTCCGGGACAGGGTTCCGGCTACACCTTC	CASIVPGQGSGYTF
NA	TRBD1	TRBJ2-3	TRBV7-9	TGTGCCAGCAGCTTACGCAGACAGGGGTTGGATACGCAGTATTTT	CASSLRRQGLDTQYF
NA	NA	TRBJ1-4	TRBV6-6	TGTGCCAGCAGCCCCGCAGGGAATGAAAAACTGTTTTTT	CASSPAGNEKLFF
few	NA	TRBJ1-5	TRBV28	TGTGCCAGCAGTTTATCCCCCAGGCCCCAGCATTTT	CASSLSPRPQHF
few	NA	TRBJ2-5	TRBV12-3/TRBV12-4	TGTGCCAGCAGGATGGGGCTCATAGAGACCCAGTACTTC	CASRMGLIETQYF
NA	NA	TRBJ2-7	TRBV20-1	TGCAGTGCTGTAACTGCCGACTCCTACGAGCAGTACTTC	CSAVTADSYEQYF
few	TRBD2	TRBJ2-3	TRBV19	TGTGCCAGTAGTATAAAAGGGACTAGCGTGAGCACAGATACGCAGTATTTT	CASSIKGTSVSTDTQYF
NA	TRBD2	TRBJ2-5	TRBV4-1	TGCGCCAGCAGCCACCCGGGACTAGCGGGAGGGCCGAGGAGAGAGACCCAGTACTTC	CASSHPGLAGGPRRETQYF
many	NA	TRBJ2-5	TRBV5-1	TGCGCCAGCAGCTTACAGGGTAATCAAGAGACCCAGTACTTC	CASSLQGNQETQYF
few	TRBD2	TRBJ2-1	TRBV12-5	TGTGCTAGTGGTTTGGTACTGGTCTCGGGTCTCCAAAGCGGGAGAGGGGATGAGCAGTTCTTC	CASGLVLVSGLQSGRGDEQFF
NA	NA	TRBJ2-3	TRBV13	TGTGCCAGCAGCTTAGGTTCCCTGCAGGATACGCAGTATTTT	CASSLGSLQDTQYF
NA	TRBD1	TRBJ1-2	TRBV28	TGTGCCAGCGGAACAGGGGGGGTTAACTATGGCTACACCTTC	CASGTGGVNYGYTF
NA	TRBD1	TRBJ1-2	TRBV7-2	TGTGCCAGCAGCCGTCCAGGAACAGGGGTTAGGGGTGGCTACACCTTC	CASSRPGTGVRGGYTF
NA	NA	TRBJ2-2	TRBV15	TGTGCCACCAGCAACCGGCACCGGTCAGGCGGCGGGGAGCTGTTTTTT	CATSNRHRSGGGELFF
many	NA	TRBJ2-2	TRBV2	TGTGCCAGCAGTCCTGATCCGAACACCGGGGAGCTGTTTTTT	CASSPDPNTGELFF
few	TRBD2	TRBJ2-2	TRBV5-6	TGTGCCAGCAGCTTGGGAGGGACTAGCCGAAACACCGGGGAGCTGTTTTTT	CASSLGGTSRNTGELFF
NA	NA	TRBJ2-1	TRBV5-1	TGCGCCAGCAGCTTGGGACTCTGGGCCTACAATGAGCAGTTCTTC	CASSLGLWAYNEQFF
NA	TRBD1	TRBJ2-1	TRBV20-1	TGCAGTGCTCTTTGGACAGGGAGCTCCTACAATGAGCAGTTCTTC	CSALWTGSSYNEQFF
few	TRBD2	TRBJ2-2	TRBV12-3/TRBV12-4	TGTGCCAGCAGTTTGTCTCTAGCGGGAGTCACCGGGGAGCTGTTTTTT	CASSLSLAGVTGELFF
NA	TRBD2	TRBJ2-5	TRBV7-9	TGTGCCAGCAGCTTAGTTTCCAGCGGGAGATCGAAGACCCAGTACTTC	CASSLVSSGRSKTQYF
NA	NA	TRBJ1-2	TRBV12-3/TRBV12-4	TGTGCCAGCAGTGGGCAGTGGGGCTACACCTTC	CASSGQWGYTF
NA	TRBD2	TRBJ2-5	TRBV7-9	TGTGCCAGCAGTCAGACTAGCGGGAGTATGGAGACCCAGTACTTC	CASSQTSGSMETQYF
few	TRBD2	TRBJ2-1	TRBV7-3	TGTGCCAGCAGCCGGGACTACTCCGATGAGCAGTTCTTC	CASSRDYSDEQFF
NA	TRBD2	TRBJ2-2	TRBV29-1	TGCAGCGGGAAGCGGGAGGGGGACACCGGGGAGCTGTTTTTT	CSGKREGDTGELFF
few	NA	TRBJ1-6	TRBV20-1	TGCAGTGCTAGCACAGGGATGAGCTCCTATAATTCACCCCTCCACTTT	CSASTGMSSYNSPLHF
many	TRBD1	TRBJ2-5	TRBV20-1	TGCAGTGCTAGAGGACAGGGGACCCTAGTGACTGGAGAGACCCAGTACTTC	CSARGQGTLVTGETQYF
few	TRBD1	TRBJ1-5	TRBV27	TGTGCCAGCAGTTTACAGGGGGTGGAGCCCCAGCATTTT	CASSLQGVEPQHF
few	NA	TRBJ1-2	TRBV28	TGTGCCAGCAACCACTTACGTCGGGGAATTCATGGCTACACCTTC	CASNHLRRGIHGYTF
NA	NA	TRBJ2-5	TRBV12-3/TRBV12-4	TGTGCCAGCAGTTTATGGGGAGCAGGGACGGGAGAGACCCAGTACTTC	CASSLWGAGTGETQYF
NA	TRBD1	TRBJ2-3	TRBV12-3/TRBV12-4	TGTGCCAGCAGTAGCAACCGGGACAGGAAGTATTTT	CASSSNRDRKYF
many	NA	TRBJ1-5	TRBV6-2/TRBV6-3	TGTGCCAGCCACGGTTTCGGTAGCAATCAGCCCCAGCATTTT	CASHGFGSNQPQHF
few	TRBD1	TRBJ2-1	TRBV11-2	TGTGCCAGCAGCCAAGGACAGGGTGAGCAGTTCTTC	CASSQGQGEQFF
NA	NA	TRBJ1-5	TRBV7-9	TGTGCCAGCAGCCTATCGCCCCAGCATTTT	CASSLSPQHF
many	NA	TRBJ2-3	TRBV2	TGTGCCAGCAGTGTCATTCCAGATACGCAGTATTTT	CASSVIPDTQYF
few	NA	TRBJ2-5	TRBV12-3/TRBV12-4	TGTGCCAGCAGCCAGACTAAAGAAGAGACCCAGTACTTC	CASSQTKEETQYF